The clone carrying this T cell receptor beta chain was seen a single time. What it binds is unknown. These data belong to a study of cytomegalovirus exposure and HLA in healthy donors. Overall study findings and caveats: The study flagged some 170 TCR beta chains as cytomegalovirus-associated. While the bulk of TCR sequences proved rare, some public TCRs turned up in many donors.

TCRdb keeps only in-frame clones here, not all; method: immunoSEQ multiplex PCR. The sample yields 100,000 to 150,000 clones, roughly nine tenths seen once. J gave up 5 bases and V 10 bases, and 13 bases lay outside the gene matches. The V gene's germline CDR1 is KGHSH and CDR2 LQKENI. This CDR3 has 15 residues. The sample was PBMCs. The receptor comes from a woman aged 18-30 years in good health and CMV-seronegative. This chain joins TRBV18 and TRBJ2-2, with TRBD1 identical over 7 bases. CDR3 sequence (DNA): TGTGCCACCACCATGGGACAGAGATTAACCGGGGAGCTGTTTTTT. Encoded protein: CATTMGQRLTGELFF.